Sequencing of this T cell receptor (beta chain) was carried out in a study of CD8 T cells in Susac syndrome. The T cells that were sequenced for TCR beta were CD8+ and CD4+ cells from blood. Random-hexamer reverse transcription was applied to about 0.45 to 1 ug RNA. The amplification used immunoSEQ multiplex PCR on TCR beta CDR3; it spanned 54 Vbeta and 13 Jbeta. TCRdb re-analysed the immunoSEQ multiplex PCR reads in MiXCR, keeping a single row per CDR3 protein. The sample contains approximately 70,000 distinct CDR3 sequences, 94% of which appear only once. The CDR3 covers 13 residues. Germline CDR1 and CDR2: LNHDA and SQIVND (reference sequence). V was cut by 3 bases and J by 5 bases, with 10 bases left in between.

The source of this sequence is a human donor with multiple sclerosis. The sequenced material came from CD8+ T cells from PBMCs. The V and J genes are TRBV19 and TRBJ1-2; no definite D call. Here the CDR3 reads CASSILGEYGYTF. DNA of the CDR3: TGTGCCAGTAGTATCCTCGGAGAGTATGGCTACACCTTC.